These 10 T cell receptor beta chains share one sample of origin, sequenced in a study of shared clonotypes between healthy human individuals. Only in-frame clones appear in the TCRdb table, and some are missing; sequencing was by immunoSEQ multiplex PCR. This table holds 550,000 to 850,000 clones, roughly two thirds found once. The specimen was memory CD4+ T cells sorted from blood. The sample's subset: CD45RA-negative fraction. These receptors originate from a woman in her thirties in good health.

The rearrangement joins TRBV5-1 to TRBJ1-4; tentative D call: TRBD1 (6 bases). Germline-derived CDR1 and CDR2 are SGHRS and YFSETQ. The CDR3 runs to 15 residues. V lost 2 bases and J 5 bases, leaving 13 bases between the germline ends. CDR3 nucleotides: TGCGCCAGCAGCTTAAATAGGGGGGAGAATGAAAAACTGTTTTTT. Translated: CASSLNRGENEKLFF. The full variable domain, its missing parts supplied by reference TRBV5-1 and TRBJ1-4, is KAGVTQTPRYLIKTRGQQVTLSCSPISGHRSVSWYQQTPGQGLQFLFEYFSETQRNKGNFPGRFSGRQFSNSRSEMNVSTLELGDSALYLCASSLNRGENEKLFFGSGTQLSVL.

This clone was observed many times. The genes are TRBV28 and TRBJ2-2; 7 bases map to TRBD2. Unmatched junction bases numbered 9, after V lost 5 bases and J lost 3 bases. Germline values: CDR1 MDHEN, CDR2 SYDVKM. The CDR3 has 16 amino acids. The CDR3 DNA reads as TGTGCCAGCAGTCAGGCGACTAGCACCGACACCGGGGAGCTGTTTTTT. Translation: CASSQATSTDTGELFF.

V and J are TRBV7-9 and TRBJ2-3; weak D call: TRBD2 (5 bases). The germline V gene encodes CDR1 SEHNR and CDR2 FQNEAQ (reference sequence). V was clipped by 5 bases and J by 1 base, with 10 bases between them. The CDR3 runs to 14 residues. The chain's CDR3 is CASSPRTRTDTQYF. The CDR3 DNA follows: TGTGCCAGCAGCCCGAGGACTCGCACAGATACGCAGTATTTT.

V and J are TRBV2 and TRBJ1-2; perhaps TRBD1 as D (5 bases). Trimming shortened V by 7 bases and J by 7 bases, and 25 bases separated the two germline ends. CDR3 length equals 16 residues. Germline loops: CDR1 SNHLY, CDR2 FYNNEI. This CDR3 is CASNPNGEGKVSGYTF. CDR3 coding DNA: TGTGCCAGCAATCCAAACGGCGAGGGGAAGGTCTCTGGCTACACCTTC.

In the case of this clone: Other DNA sequences in the same sample also yield this CDR3. This chain connects TRBV5-1 to TRBJ1-1; TRBD1 is a possible D gene (5 bases). This CDR3 comprises 14 residues. Germline V gene lookup returns CDR1 SGHRS and CDR2 YFSETQ. The V end was cut by 0 bases, the J end by 0 bases, with 6 bases between. CDR3 amino acids: CASSLEGMNTEAFF. Here the CDR3 DNA reads TGCGCCAGCAGCTTGGAGGGGATGAACACTGAAGCTTTCTTT.

The chain has TRBV5-1 and TRBJ2-1; 7 nucleotides align to TRBD1. Germline V lookup: CDR1 SGHRS, CDR2 YFSETQ. J was trimmed by 1 base and V by 0 bases; bases with no gene match: 4. CDR3 size: 16 residues. CDR3 sequence (DNA): TGCGCCAGCAGCTTGGCCGGGACAGCATCCTACAATGAGCAGTTCTTC. Amino acid sequence: CASSLAGTASYNEQFF.

This clone was counted a single time. The chain has TRBV18 and TRBJ2-7; the D call may be TRBD1 or TRBD2 (6 bases each). Germline values: CDR1 KGHSH, CDR2 LQKENI. Trimming stripped 3 bases from V and 3 bases from J, with 15 bases between. The CDR3 is 15 amino acids. This CDR3 reads CASSPRGGSVYEQYF. The CDR3 DNA reads TGTGCCAGCTCACCCCGAGGGGGGAGCGTCTACGAGCAGTACTTC.

Concerning this clone itself: Other DNA variants within this sample encode the same CDR3. The chain has TRBV6-6 and TRBJ2-1; 13 nucleotides match TRBD2. Germline V CDR1 and CDR2: MNHNY, SVGAGI (reference sequence). There are 16 residues in the CDR3. J lost 5 bases, V lost 2 bases, and 3 bases had no gene match. CDR3 sequence reads: CASSYPGLAGNNEQFF. DNA for the CDR3: TGTGCCAGCAGTTACCCGGGACTAGCGGGGAACAATGAGCAGTTCTTC.

The chain has TRBV2 and TRBJ1-4; tentative D call: TRBD1 (5 bases). V was clipped by 6 bases and J by 5 bases, with 7 bases between them. The CDR3 has 12 residues. Germline V CDR1 and CDR2: SNHLY, FYNNEI. The CDR3 is CASRGENEKLFF. CDR3 coding DNA: TGTGCCAGCAGGGGGGAAAATGAAAAACTGTTTTTT.

Notes on this clone: The sample carries other DNA sequences with the same CDR3. The V call is TRBV19, the J call TRBJ2-7, with D perhaps assigned TRBD1 or TRBD2 (5 bases each). V was cut by 8 bases and J by 3 bases, with 17 bases left in between. This CDR3 region has 14 residues. Germline CDR1 reads LNHDA; CDR2 reads SQIVND (reference sequence). In nucleotides, the CDR3 is TGTGCCAGTTCCGCCGGGACGGGGATCTACGAGCAGTACTTC. It yields the protein CASSAGTGIYEQYF.